The entry below gives a single T cell receptor (beta chain) sequence along with its context. Its specificity is not known. The sample is drawn from a study of cytomegalovirus exposure and HLA in healthy donors. Study-wide results and limits: Most TCR beta V segments were productive about 87% or about 30% of the time in an earlier analysis.

With 60 Vbeta and 13 Jbeta primers, the PCR was carried out. Here immunoSEQ multiplex PCR was the method, and the copy in TCRdb shows in-frame clones only, minus some. The sample yields roughly 170,000 clones, roughly 70% seen once. Germline CDR1 and CDR2: SGHRS and YFSETQ. Trimming pared 4 bases from V and 5 bases from J, leaving 18 bases between. This CDR3 is 15 amino acids long. The clonotype comes from a girl aged 5-17 years in good health and CMV-seronegative. Sequencing input: PBMCs. The rearrangement uses TRBV5-1 and TRBJ1-2, with D perhaps TRBD1 (6 bases). CDR3 DNA: TGCGCCAGCAGCCCCAGACAGGAAGGGTCTTATGGCTACACCTTC. It specifies CASSPRQEGSYGYTF.